This T cell receptor beta chain was sequenced for a study of blood T cell repertoires in COVID-19. After removal of 0 bases from V and 0 bases from J, the junction contained 5 bases not matched to a gene. CDR3 length: 17 residues. Germline V gene lookup returns CDR1 SGHRS and CDR2 YFSETQ. Clones were sequenced by immunoSEQ multiplex PCR, and TCRdb holds only the in-frame ones, with some missing. Of around 160,000 clones in the sample, roughly 84% are singletons; the top ten hold about 5.8%. Sequencing used PBMCs or T cells enriched from blood (not recorded which). This receptor was obtained from a woman aged 45-59 years who had been exposed to COVID-19. The chain recombines TRBV5-1 with TRBJ2-7, with TRBD1 matching over 11 bases. CDR3 coding DNA: TGCGCCAGCAGCTTGGTTTTTGGGACAGGGGGCTCCTACGAGCAGTACTTC. Translating gives CASSLVFGTGGSYEQYF.